This T cell receptor beta chain was sequenced in a study of T-cell reconstitution after alpha-beta-depleted transplantation in children. Findings and caveats of the study: Newly generated T cells supplied most T-cell counts and diversity one year post-transplant. Expanded graft clones, several hundred of them, were reportedly the source of alpha-beta T cells about two months after transplant.

Unique molecular identifiers were incorporated when the TCRbeta library was constructed. TCRdb re-called the PCR reads with MiXCR, one entry per CDR3 protein. The table lists hundreds of thousands of distinct CDR3 sequences, around 16% of them singletons, with around 28% in the top ten. This clonotype has just a few counts. Its specificity is unknown. Germline V CDR1 and CDR2: MNHEY, SVGAGI. V was shortened by 2 bases and J by 4 bases, with 14 bases between the two germline ends. The length of the CDR3 is 15 residues. This sample comprised PBMCs, mostly from graft donor cells, obtained 360 days after TCRalphabeta/CD19-depleted stem cell transplant. This sequence joins TRBV6-5 and TRBJ1-2, with D perhaps TRBD1 (6 bases). The clonotype was recovered from a boy under two years old who had a stem cell transplant for Wiskott-Aldrich syndrome, so the T cells may come from the graft donor. The CDR3, as DNA: TGTGCCAGCAGTTACACCTCTGACAGGTCCTATGGCTACACCTTC. Its translation: CASSYTSDRSYGYTF.